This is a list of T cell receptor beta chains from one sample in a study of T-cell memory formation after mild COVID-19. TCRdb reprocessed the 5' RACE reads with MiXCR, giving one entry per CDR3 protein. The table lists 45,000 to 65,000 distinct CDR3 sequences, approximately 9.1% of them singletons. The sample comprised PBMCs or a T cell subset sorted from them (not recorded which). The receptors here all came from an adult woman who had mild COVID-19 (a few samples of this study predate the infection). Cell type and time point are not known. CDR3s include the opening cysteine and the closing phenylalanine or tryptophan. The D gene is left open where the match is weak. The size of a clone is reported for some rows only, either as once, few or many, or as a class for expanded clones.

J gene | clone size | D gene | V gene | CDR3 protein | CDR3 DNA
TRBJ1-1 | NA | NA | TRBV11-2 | CASSPTPVGTEAFF | TGTGCCAGCAGCCCAACACCGGTGGGCACTGAAGCTTTCTTT
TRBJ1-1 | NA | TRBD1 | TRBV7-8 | CASSLNLRGGTEAFF | TGTGCCAGCAGCCTAAACCTCAGGGGGGGGACTGAAGCTTTCTTT
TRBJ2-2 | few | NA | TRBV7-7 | CASSVQGDTGELFF | TGTGCCAGCAGCGTCCAGGGAGACACCGGGGAGCTGTTTTTT
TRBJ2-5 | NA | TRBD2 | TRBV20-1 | CSASGGGETQYF | TGCAGTGCTAGCGGGGGGGGAGAGACCCAGTACTTC
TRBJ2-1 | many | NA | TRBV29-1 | CSVVRQGGSYNEQFF | TGCAGCGTCGTGAGACAAGGAGGGTCCTACAATGAGCAGTTCTTC
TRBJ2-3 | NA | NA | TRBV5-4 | CASSLDRVNTQYF | TGTGCCAGCAGCTTGGACAGGGTAAATACGCAGTATTTT
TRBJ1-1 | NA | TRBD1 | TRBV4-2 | CASSRITGTGANTEAFF | TGTGCCAGCAGCCGGATTACCGGGACAGGGGCGAACACTGAAGCTTTCTTT
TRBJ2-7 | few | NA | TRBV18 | CASSPPMKGSYEQYF | TGTGCCAGCTCACCACCCATGAAGGGATCCTACGAGCAGTACTTC
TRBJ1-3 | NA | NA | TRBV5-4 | CASSSEVGNTIYF | TGTGCCAGCAGCTCCGAGGTGGGAAACACCATATATTTT
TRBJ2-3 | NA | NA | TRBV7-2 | CASSSLANTQYF | TGTGCCAGCAGTTCCCTAGCAAATACGCAGTATTTT
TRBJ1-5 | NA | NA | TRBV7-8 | CASSLAGGGNQPQHF | TGTGCCAGCAGCTTAGCCGGGGGGGGCAATCAGCCCCAGCATTTT
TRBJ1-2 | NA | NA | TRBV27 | CASSGGSAGYTF | TGTGCCAGCAGTGGGGGATCCGCGGGCTACACCTTC
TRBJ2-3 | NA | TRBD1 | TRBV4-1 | CASSQDPRGLSDTQYF | TGCGCCAGCAGCCAAGACCCCAGGGGGCTGTCAGATACGCAGTATTTT